The rows below give T cell receptor beta chains drawn from one sample of a study of cytomegalovirus exposure and HLA in healthy donors. Sequenced by immunoSEQ multiplex PCR; TCRdb stores in-frame clones only, minus some. Among under 170,000 clones listed, about 64% were seen once. What was sequenced was PBMCs. These receptors were obtained from a woman in her fifties or sixties in good health and CMV-seropositive. Each CDR3 is given with its conserved first and last residue. D genes are given only for firm matches. Some rows mark clone size as missing; the rest say once, few, many or name a class of expanded clone.

D gene: TRBD1; V gene: TRBV29-1; CDR3 length: 12; J gene: TRBJ2-5; clone size: -; CDR3 protein: CSVEGTAETQYF; CDR3 DNA: TGCAGCGTTGAGGGGACAGCAGAGACCCAGTACTTC
D gene: TRBD1; V gene: TRBV19; CDR3 length: 13; J gene: TRBJ1-2; clone size: few; CDR3 protein: CASIRQGADGYTF; CDR3 DNA: TGTGCCAGTATAAGACAGGGGGCAGACGGCTACACCTTC
D gene: -; V gene: TRBV6-5; CDR3 length: 14; J gene: TRBJ1-2; clone size: -; CDR3 protein: CASSPTGSNYGYTF; CDR3 DNA: TGTGCCAGCAGTCCAACAGGGAGCAACTATGGCTACACCTTC
D gene: -; V gene: TRBV5-1; CDR3 length: 15; J gene: TRBJ1-1; clone size: -; CDR3 protein: CASSLQGGVDTEAFF; CDR3 DNA: TGCGCCAGCAGCTTGCAGGGAGGGGTAGACACTGAAGCTTTCTTT
D gene: TRBD2; V gene: TRBV5-1; CDR3 length: 13; J gene: TRBJ2-1; clone size: -; CDR3 protein: CASRLAGGNEQFF; CDR3 DNA: TGCGCCAGCAGACTAGCGGGAGGCAATGAGCAGTTCTTC
D gene: -; V gene: TRBV10-2; CDR3 length: 15; J gene: TRBJ1-5; clone size: once; CDR3 protein: CASSEGGYSNQPQHF; CDR3 DNA: TGCGCCAGCAGTGAGGGAGGGTATAGCAATCAGCCCCAGCATTTT
D gene: -; V gene: TRBV30; CDR3 length: 12; J gene: TRBJ1-5; clone size: few; CDR3 protein: CAWSVSRQPQHF; CDR3 DNA: TGTGCCTGGAGTGTTTCCCGGCAGCCCCAGCATTTT
D gene: TRBD2; V gene: TRBV7-3; CDR3 length: 16; J gene: TRBJ2-2; clone size: -; CDR3 protein: CASSSEGGSNTGELFF; CDR3 DNA: TGTGCCAGCAGCTCAGAGGGCGGGAGTAACACCGGGGAGCTGTTTTTT
D gene: -; V gene: TRBV30; CDR3 length: 15; J gene: TRBJ1-5; clone size: -; CDR3 protein: CAWSNGRTGNQPQHF; CDR3 DNA: TGTGCCTGGAGTAACGGTAGGACTGGCAATCAGCCCCAGCATTTT
D gene: -; V gene: TRBV6-4; CDR3 length: 14; J gene: TRBJ1-1; clone size: -; CDR3 protein: CASSDSKRGTEAFF; CDR3 DNA: TGTGCCAGCAGTGACTCGAAGCGGGGCACTGAAGCTTTCTTT
D gene: TRBD2; V gene: TRBV11-2; CDR3 length: 17; J gene: TRBJ2-5; clone size: -; CDR3 protein: CASSPRFRAGDGETQYF; CDR3 DNA: TGTGCCAGCAGCCCGAGGTTCCGGGCGGGAGATGGTGAGACCCAGTACTTC
D gene: TRBD2; V gene: TRBV27; CDR3 length: 16; J gene: TRBJ2-5; clone size: -; CDR3 protein: CASRPGLAGVVETQYF; CDR3 DNA: TGTGCCAGCAGACCGGGACTAGCGGGAGTAGTCGAGACCCAGTACTTC
D gene: TRBD2; V gene: TRBV4-2; CDR3 length: 16; J gene: TRBJ2-1; clone size: -; CDR3 protein: CASSQETSGDYNEQFF; CDR3 DNA: TGTGCCAGCAGCCAAGAAACTAGCGGGGACTACAATGAGCAGTTCTTC
D gene: -; V gene: TRBV2; CDR3 length: 12; J gene: TRBJ2-5; clone size: -; CDR3 protein: CASGGQQETQYF; CDR3 DNA: TGTGCCAGCGGAGGACAGCAAGAGACCCAGTACTTC
D gene: TRBD1; V gene: TRBV7-2; CDR3 length: 14; J gene: TRBJ1-3; clone size: -; CDR3 protein: CASSQDRGGNTIYF; CDR3 DNA: TGTGCCAGCAGCCAAGACAGGGGTGGAAACACCATATATTTT
D gene: -; V gene: TRBV19; CDR3 length: 15; J gene: TRBJ2-3; clone size: -; CDR3 protein: CASTSTSRGTDTQYF; CDR3 DNA: TGTGCCAGTACTTCGACTAGTCGTGGGACAGATACGCAGTATTTT
D gene: -; V gene: TRBV7-6; CDR3 length: 14; J gene: TRBJ1-2; clone size: -; CDR3 protein: CASSRQARNYGYTF; CDR3 DNA: TGTGCCAGCAGCAGACAGGCTAGGAACTATGGCTACACCTTC
D gene: TRBD1; V gene: TRBV19; CDR3 length: 18; J gene: TRBJ1-5; clone size: -; CDR3 protein: CASSTTRGTATNSNSQHF; CDR3 DNA: TGTGCCAGTAGCACGACAAGGGGGACAGCTACTAATTCCAACTCCCAGCATTTT
D gene: -; V gene: TRBV6-5; CDR3 length: 15; J gene: TRBJ1-5; clone size: -; CDR3 protein: CASSYSAAGNQPQHF; CDR3 DNA: TGTGCCAGCAGTTACTCGGCTGCAGGGAATCAGCCCCAGCATTTT
D gene: TRBD2; V gene: TRBV28; CDR3 length: 15; J gene: TRBJ2-1; clone size: -; CDR3 protein: CASSLVGTSGEVQFF; CDR3 DNA: TGTGCCAGCAGTTTAGTCGGGACTAGCGGGGAGGTTCAGTTCTTC
D gene: TRBD2; V gene: TRBV30; CDR3 length: 14; J gene: TRBJ2-1; clone size: once; CDR3 protein: CAWRGGLAGNEQFF; CDR3 DNA: TGTGCCTGGAGGGGGGGACTAGCGGGAAATGAGCAGTTCTTC
D gene: TRBD2; V gene: TRBV5-1; CDR3 length: 15; J gene: TRBJ2-3; clone size: -; CDR3 protein: CASSLGLAGADTQYF; CDR3 DNA: TGCGCCAGCAGCTTGGGACTAGCGGGAGCAGATACGCAGTATTTT
D gene: TRBD2; V gene: TRBV29-1; CDR3 length: 12; J gene: TRBJ2-7; clone size: -; CDR3 protein: CSVWTSSNEQYF; CDR3 DNA: TGCAGCGTGTGGACTAGCTCTAACGAGCAGTACTTC
D gene: TRBD1; V gene: TRBV18; CDR3 length: 15; J gene: TRBJ1-2; clone size: -; CDR3 protein: CASSPPTTGGRGYTF; CDR3 DNA: TGTGCCAGCTCACCACCGACGACAGGGGGGCGCGGCTACACCTTC
D gene: -; V gene: TRBV4-2; CDR3 length: 12; J gene: TRBJ1-2; clone size: -; CDR3 protein: CASSQANYGYTF; CDR3 DNA: TGTGCCAGCAGCCAAGCGAACTATGGCTACACCTTC